What follows are 11 T cell receptor beta chains derived from one specimen sequenced in a study of T cell responses to AZD1222 COVID-19 vaccine. The protocol was immunoSEQ multiplex PCR, while the TCRdb copy is restricted to in-frame clones and leaves out a portion. The data show some 74,000 clones, about nine tenths seen once. Sequenced material: peripheral blood, taken 28 days after the second AZD1222 dose. These receptors were collected from an adult who received the AZD1222 COVID-19 vaccine.

The chain links TRBV7-2 to TRBJ2-2, with 7 positions matching TRBD2. Germline-derived CDR1 and CDR2 are SGHTA and FQGNSA. The V gene end was trimmed by 1 base and the J gene end by 5 bases; junction bases not matched to a gene: 4. This CDR3 has 15 amino acids. CDR3 protein: CASSLGTAGTGELFF. As DNA, the CDR3 is TGTGCCAGCAGCTTAGGCACAGCGGGGACCGGGGAGCTGTTTTTT.

This chain joins TRBV5-4 and TRBJ2-2; D assignment may be TRBD1 or TRBD2 (5 bases each). V was cut by 0 bases and J by 6 bases, with 12 bases left in between. The CDR3 extends over 15 amino acids. Looked up from germline, CDR1 is SGHNT and CDR2 is YYREEE (reference sequence). The CDR3 loop is CASSLDGANAGELFF. CDR3 in DNA: TGTGCCAGCAGCTTGGACGGGGCCAACGCCGGGGAGCTGTTTTTT.

This clone was picked up one time. The rearrangement links TRBV4-1 to TRBJ1-1, with D unclear. CDR3 size: 13 residues. CDR1 is MGHRA, CDR2 YSYEKL, per germline. Deletions cut 1 base from V and 11 bases from J, with 14 bases between. CDR3 region: CASSQVSGIGAFF. CDR3 sequence (DNA): TGCGCCAGCAGCCAAGTCTCGGGGATTGGGGCTTTCTTT.

The rearrangement uses TRBV25-1 and TRBJ2-5; D is undetermined. The CDR3 extends over 14 amino acids. V lost 6 bases to trimming and J lost 4 bases, with 15 bases between them. Germline values: CDR1 MGHDK, CDR2 SYGVNS. This CDR3 is CASRGLLIGETQYF. CDR3 nucleotides: TGTGCCAGCAGAGGGTTGTTAATTGGAGAGACCCAGTACTTC.

The chain employs TRBV11-2 and TRBJ1-4, with 7 nucleotides matching TRBD1. Germline assignment: CDR1 SGHAT and CDR2 FQNNGV. The CDR3 extends over 12 amino acids. The V and J ends lost 8 bases and 7 bases, in that order; junction bases with no gene match: 4. CDR3: CASEQGPEKLFF. The CDR3 region has the DNA TGTGCCAGCGAACAGGGGCCTGAAAAACTGTTTTTT.

J is TRBJ2-7 and V is TRBV2, with 7 bases matching TRBD1. The CDR3 loop spans 13 amino acids. V lost 6 bases and J lost 10; bases outside the gene matches: 12. The germline V gene encodes CDR1 SNHLY and CDR2 FYNNEI. The CDR3 DNA is TGTGCCAGCAGGGGAGACAGGGATCGGTACCAGTACTTC. This codes for CASRGDRDRYQYF. The whole variable domain, filled in from reference TRBV2 and TRBJ2-7, reads EPEVTQTPSHQVTQMGQEVILRCVPISNHLYFYWYRQILGQKVEFLVSFYNNEISEKSEIFDDQFSVERPDGSNFTLKIRSTKLEDSAMYFCASRGDRDRYQYFGPGTRLTVT.

This chain connects TRBV4-2 to TRBJ2-3; TRBD2 might be the D (6 bases). The CDR3 covers 12 residues. V was clipped by 4 bases and J by 5 bases, with 7 bases between them. Germline V lookup: CDR1 LGHNA, CDR2 YNFKEQ. CDR3 nucleotide sequence: TGTGCCAGCAGCCGACTAGGAGATACGCAGTATTTT. Its translation is CASSRLGDTQYF.

V is TRBV12-3 or TRBV12-4 and J is TRBJ1-1; a possible D gene is TRBD1 (6 bases). V was clipped by 6 bases and J by 3 bases, with 11 bases between them. CDR3 length equals 13 residues. The CDR3 here is CASRDGQYTEAFF. As DNA, the CDR3 is TGTGCCAGCAGGGATGGACAGTACACTGAAGCTTTCTTT.

This chain connects TRBV7-9 to TRBJ1-6, with D possibly matching TRBD1 (5 bases). Trimming left V 6 bases short and J 5 bases short, with 11 bases between. CDR3 length equals 14 residues. Germline V gene lookup returns CDR1 SEHNR and CDR2 FQNEAQ (reference sequence). The CDR3 region has the DNA TGTGCCAGCAGACAGGACGGAGATAATTCACCCCTCCACTTT. Amino acid sequence: CASRQDGDNSPLHF. The full variable domain, completed using reference TRBV7-9 and TRBJ1-6, is DTGVSQNPRHKITKRGQNVTFRCDPISEHNRLYWYRQTLGQGPEFLTYFQNEAQLEKSRLLSDRFSAERPKGSFSTLEIQRTEQGDSAMYLCASRQDGDNSPLHFGNGTRLTVT.

This chain connects TRBV4-2 to TRBJ1-1, with D tentatively TRBD1 (6 bases). Germline loops: CDR1 LGHNA, CDR2 YNFKEQ. The V end was cut by 0 bases, the J end by 8 bases, with 10 bases between. The CDR3 runs 13 residues. CDR3 coding DNA: TGTGCCAGCAGCCAAGATAAGGGGGGAGAAGCTTTCTTT. It codes for CASSQDKGGEAFF.

This clone has only one observation. The chain links TRBV4-2 to TRBJ1-6; D remains unclear. CDR1 and CDR2 from the germline V gene are LGHNA and YNFKEQ. The CDR3 contains 17 residues. V gave up 0 bases and J gave up 4 bases, with 13 bases separating them. The CDR3 DNA is TGTGCCAGCAGCCAAGAGACATCAAACGGGTATAATTCACCCCTCCACTTT. It is translated as CASSQETSNGYNSPLHF.